This T cell receptor (beta chain) was profiled in a study of CXCR3-negative and CXCR3-positive naive CD8 T cells. Broader study findings: After cryopreservation, CXCR3 expression dropped partially; most assays used fresh PBMCs. Similarly elevated diversity marked both naive subsets, with memory CD8+ cells showing far lower diversity. TRB CDR3 hydrophobicity was greater in CXCR3-positive naive cells than in CXCR3-negative naive cells. Naive subsets expressed similar surface CD5; TRB CDR3 features served to infer TCR strength.

The TRB cDNA libraries were prepared by 5' RACE with UMI labels. TCRdb processed the 5' RACE reads again and assigns one entry to each CDR3 protein, with no DNA. The sample holds approximately 98,000 distinct CDR3 sequences. CD45RO-CCR7+CD27+CD95- characterized naive CD8+ T cells. A word on this clonotype: What it recognizes is unknown.

There are 16 residues in the CDR3. Germline CDR1 is LNHNV and CDR2 is YYDKDF (reference sequence). This receptor was obtained from a human donor in good health. Some clones in this sample may be carry-over from other donors' samples. V and J are TRBV15 and TRBJ2-3; TCRdb selects TRBD2, and the lack of DNA leaves this call unchecked. The sequenced sample was naive CXCR3+ CD8+ T cells from blood. Subset in this sample: CD45RO-CCR7+CD27+CD95- naive CD8+ T cells expressing CXCR3 (TNR3+). The CDR3 is CATSSPATSLPDTQYF.